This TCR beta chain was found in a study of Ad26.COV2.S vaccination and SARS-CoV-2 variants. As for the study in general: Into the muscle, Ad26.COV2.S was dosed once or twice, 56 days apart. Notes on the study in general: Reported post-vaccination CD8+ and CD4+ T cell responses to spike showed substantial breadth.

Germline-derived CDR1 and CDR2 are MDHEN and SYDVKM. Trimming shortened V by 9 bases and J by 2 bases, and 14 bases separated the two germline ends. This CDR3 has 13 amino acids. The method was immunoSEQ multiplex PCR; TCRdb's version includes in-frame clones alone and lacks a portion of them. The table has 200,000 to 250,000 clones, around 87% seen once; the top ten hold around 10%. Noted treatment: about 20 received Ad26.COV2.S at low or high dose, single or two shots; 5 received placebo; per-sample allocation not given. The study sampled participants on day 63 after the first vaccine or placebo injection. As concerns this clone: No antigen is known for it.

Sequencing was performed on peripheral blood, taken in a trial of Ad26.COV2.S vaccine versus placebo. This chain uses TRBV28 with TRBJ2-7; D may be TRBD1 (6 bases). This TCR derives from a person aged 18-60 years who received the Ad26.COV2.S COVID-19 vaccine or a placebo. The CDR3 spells CASGAGEPYEQYF. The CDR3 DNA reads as TGTGCCAGTGGGGCAGGGGAGCCCTACGAGCAGTACTTC.